One and the same sample provided the 17 T cell receptor beta chains below, sequenced in a study of blood T cell repertoires in COVID-19 (dated by TCRdb to between 2020 and 2021). The library relied on the immunoSEQ multiplex PCR assay. TCRdb holds this immuneACCESS table with in-frame rearrangements only. Some clones are missing; in checked studies, unresolved V genes explain under half, and the rest has no known cause. The sample table lists roughly 250,000 clones, about 85% of them with a count of one. Less than 3% of the sample is in the top ten clones. Input material: PBMCs or T cells enriched from blood (not recorded which). The receptors here all came from a woman aged 45-65 years who had recovered from COVID-19.

This clone was observed once. V usage is TRBV11-2 and J usage is TRBJ2-1, with 8 bases fitting TRBD2. The germline CDR1 and CDR2 sequences are SGHAT and FQNNGV. This CDR3 has 17 residues. J gave up 7 bases and V 5 bases, and 16 bases lay outside the gene matches. The DNA of the CDR3 is TGTGCCAGCAGCACCCAAAAAAGCGGGAGCTTACTGAATGAGCAGTTCTTC. Encoded protein: CASSTQKSGSLLNEQFF.

CDR3 nucleotide sequence: TGTGCCAGCAGCTTCGCAGGGGCCAACACTGAAGCTTTCTTT. Translating gives CASSFAGANTEAFF. The V and J genes are TRBV5-4 and TRBJ1-1; the D gene is possibly TRBD1 (6 bases). Germline assignment: CDR1 SGHNT and CDR2 YYREEE (reference sequence). Trimming left V 2 bases short and J 2 bases short, with 10 bases between. The CDR3 covers 14 residues.

The chain employs TRBV7-9 and TRBJ2-1, with D perhaps matching TRBD2 (5 bases). This CDR3 is built from 15 residues. Looked up from germline, CDR1 is SEHNR and CDR2 is FQNEAQ (reference sequence). V gave up 7 bases and J gave up 1 base, with 14 bases separating them. The CDR3 region has the DNA TGTGCCAGCACCGTTAGCGCTCCGTCCTACAATGAGCAGTTCTTC. Translating gives CASTVSAPSYNEQFF.

In its sample, this clone was seen once. The chain uses TRBV19 and TRBJ1-2; tentative D call: TRBD1 (6 bases). The CDR3 is 14 amino acids. V was trimmed by 2 bases and J by 3 bases, leaving 10 bases between them. Germline V gene data show CDR1 as LNHDA and CDR2 as SQIVND (reference sequence). CDR3 DNA sequence: TGTGCCAGTAGTATAAACAGGGTCGACTATGGCTACACCTTC. It yields the protein CASSINRVDYGYTF.

The chain combines TRBV11-2 with TRBJ2-1; possibly TRBD2 for D (6 bases). The ends were cut back, 0 bases at V and 6 bases at J, with 9 bases in the middle. Per germline, CDR1 SGHAT and CDR2 FQNNGV. The CDR3 covers 14 residues. The DNA for the CDR3 is TGTGCCAGCAGCTTAGAGGGAGGCCCCAATGAGCAGTTCTTC. Protein: CASSLEGGPNEQFF.

This clone was counted a few times. The chain recombines TRBV18 with TRBJ1-1; D perhaps matches TRBD1 (5 bases). The CDR3 spans 14 residues. V was clipped by 3 bases and J by 0 bases, with 8 bases between them. Per the germline V gene, CDR1 is KGHSH and CDR2 is LQKENI. The CDR3: CASSPAGMNTEAFF. The CDR3 nucleotides are TGTGCCAGCTCACCGGCAGGGATGAACACTGAAGCTTTCTTT.

This clone came up once. The rearrangement uses TRBV25-1 and TRBJ2-1; 9 nucleotides match TRBD1. This CDR3 region has 15 residues. Germline CDR1 reads MGHDK; CDR2 reads SYGVNS. J was trimmed by 8 bases and V by 1 base; bases with no gene match: 6. The CDR3 sequence is CASSELGQGWDEQFF. CDR3 nucleotide sequence: TGTGCCAGCAGTGAATTGGGACAGGGATGGGATGAGCAGTTCTTC.

Points on this clone: Other DNA variants within this sample encode the same CDR3. The chain is built from TRBV6-5 and TRBJ2-7, with 7 bases that match TRBD1. The CDR3 is 12 amino acids. Germline-derived CDR1 and CDR2 are MNHEY and SVGAGI. The ends lost 6 bases at V and 2 bases at J; junction bases unmatched: 1. CDR3 residues: CASRGQAYEQYF. Here the CDR3 DNA reads TGTGCCAGCAGAGGACAGGCCTACGAGCAGTACTTC.

This sequence joins TRBV4-3 and TRBJ2-7, with D perhaps matching TRBD2 (6 bases). The CDR3 runs 17 residues. V was cut by 6 bases and J by 3 bases, with 24 bases left in between. CDR1 LGHNA and CDR2 YSLEER come from the germline V gene. The CDR3 sequence: CASRDSFRDCMYYEQYF. CDR3 bases: TGCGCCAGCAGGGACTCGTTCCGGGACTGCATGTACTACGAGCAGTACTTC.

The V and J genes are TRBV7-9 and TRBJ2-7; 9 bases agree with TRBD1. Germline lookup yields CDR1 SEHNR and CDR2 FQNEAQ (reference sequence). Trimming removed 6 bases from V and 6 bases from J; junction bases left unmatched: 9. The CDR3 extends over 14 amino acids. CDR3 bases: TGTGCCAGCAGTGCTGACAGGGGGAATCGCGAGCAGTACTTC. Its protein is CASSADRGNREQYF.

This clone was observed a few times. The chain recombines TRBV4-1 with TRBJ2-5, with D perhaps TRBD2 (5 bases). V was trimmed by 2 bases and J by 5 bases, leaving 15 bases between them. CDR1 is MGHRA and CDR2 is YSYEKL in the germline V gene. This CDR3 is 15 amino acids long. As DNA, the CDR3 is TGCGCCAGCAGCCAATACCTCCGTCCGGGGGAGACCCAGTACTTC. Translating gives CASSQYLRPGETQYF.

Comments on this clone: At the DNA level, this CDR3 is encoded by other sequences in the same sample as well. The genes are TRBV19 and TRBJ1-5; TRBD1 might be the D (5 bases). CDR1 and CDR2 (germline): LNHDA, SQIVND (reference sequence). The CDR3 has 14 amino acids. V gave up 3 bases and J gave up 6 bases, with 12 bases separating them. The CDR3 protein is CASSIKQGPQPQHF. DNA for the CDR3: TGTGCCAGTAGTATCAAGCAGGGCCCTCAGCCCCAGCATTTT.

The rearrangement joins TRBV27 to TRBJ1-6, with 9 bases lining up with TRBD1. Germline CDR1 reads MNHEY; CDR2 reads SMNVEV (reference sequence). J was trimmed by 6 bases and V by 0 bases; bases with no gene match: 3. The CDR3 has 16 amino acids. The CDR3 reads CASSLSGTGLNSPLHF. The CDR3 DNA reads as TGTGCCAGCAGTTTATCCGGGACAGGGCTTAATTCACCCCTCCACTTT.

This clone has a single count. The chain joins TRBV28 to TRBJ1-1; the match to TRBD1 covers 7 bases. Germline values: CDR1 MDHEN, CDR2 SYDVKM. Trimming removed 5 bases from V and 6 bases from J; junction bases left unmatched: 9. This CDR3 is 14 amino acids long. This chain's CDR3 is CASSIQGRRAEAFF. The CDR3 DNA reads as TGTGCCAGCAGTATACAGGGGAGGAGGGCTGAAGCTTTCTTT.

This clone was detected only a few times. The V gene is TRBV7-9, the J gene TRBJ1-3; D unresolved. This CDR3 comprises 16 residues. V lost 2 bases and J 0 bases, leaving 11 bases between the germline ends. CDR1 SEHNR and CDR2 FQNEAQ come from the germline V gene (reference sequence). The CDR3 sequence: CASSLNADFSGNTIYF. CDR3 bases: TGTGCCAGCAGCTTAAATGCAGACTTCTCTGGAAACACCATATATTTT.

In this sample, this clone turned up a few times. Other DNA sequences in this sample translate to the same CDR3. The chain has TRBV20-1 and TRBJ2-5; TRBD2 matches 12 bases. This CDR3 contains 16 residues. Germline V lookup: CDR1 DFQATT, CDR2 SNEGSKA (reference sequence). V was pared by 3 bases and J by 5 bases, with 10 bases of the junction left unmatched. The DNA of the CDR3 is TGCAGTGCTAGTAGGCTAGCGGGAGGGCCCGTGGAGACCCAGTACTTC. This encodes CSASRLAGGPVETQYF.

This chain links TRBV5-1 with TRBJ2-3; 15 bases are a match to TRBD2. V gave up 5 bases and J gave up 3 bases; unmatched junction bases: 7. The CDR3 loop spans 17 amino acids. Germline-derived CDR1 and CDR2 are SGHRS and YFSETQ. The DNA of the CDR3 is TGCGCCAGCAGTTCTAGGACTAGCGGGAGGGGTACAGATACGCAGTATTTT. This encodes CASSSRTSGRGTDTQYF.